This TCR beta chain comes out of a study of shared clonotypes between healthy human individuals. For the study at large: The donor pool was made up of a couple of women and three men aged 18 to 49.

Of note for this clone: Its antigen remains unknown.

The study, taken as a whole, reports: Rarefaction analysis demonstrated incomplete sorted-subset sequencing notwithstanding large depth.

As originally analysed: Filtering differed because ImmunoSEQ produced junction-only sequences that carried no quality scores. Repertoires were generated with immunoSEQ multiplex PCR, while TCRdb's copy carries only in-frame clones and drops some. V, J and clone size are those of that table, while D and trimming were read from the DNA. The sample consists of 2,500,000 or so clones, 93% of them appearing once. The TCR comes from a man in his late teens or twenties in good health. Some clones in this sample may be carry-over from other donors' samples. The sample consisted of naive CD4+ T cells from PBMCs. Subset meaning: CD45RA+ positively selected.

Here the CDR3 DNA reads TGTGCCAGCAGCTTACTCGGCGGGACCTCCTACAATGAGCAGTTCTTC. This codes for CASSLLGGTSYNEQFF. The rearrangement uses TRBV7-9 and TRBJ2-1, with D possibly being TRBD2 (6 bases). The germline V and J ends were trimmed by 2 bases and 0 bases, with 11 bases remaining between them. CDR3 length: 16 amino acids. Germline CDR1 reads SEHNR; CDR2 reads FQNEAQ (reference sequence).